The clone carrying this T cell receptor (beta chain) was detected many times. Its antigen is currently unknown. In germline, CDR1 is MDHEN, CDR2 SYDVKM. The length of the CDR3 is 13 residues. The V segment lost 8 bases and the J segment 4 bases; nucleotides outside the gene matches: 7. The data derive from a study of blood T cells in healthy people across ages. Sample-barcoded 5' priming and a J-beta primer mix drove a second PCR of about 6 to 12 cycles. All samples gave at least 2.5 million CDR3-containing paired-end reads. TCRdb reprocessed the 5' RACE reads via MiXCR and lists one record per CDR3 protein. The sample lists fewer than 900,000 distinct CDR3 sequences, 49% occurring once. Study-wide results and caveats: Diversity of TCR beta correlated strongly with naive T cell percentage.

The clonotype originates from a woman aged 55-69 years in good health. Sequencing was carried out using blood. J is TRBJ2-5 and V is TRBV28, with 7 bases identical to TRBD1. CDR3 coding DNA: TGTGCCAGCCGGACAGGATTTTTAGAGACCCAGTACTTC. Translated: CASRTGFLETQYF.